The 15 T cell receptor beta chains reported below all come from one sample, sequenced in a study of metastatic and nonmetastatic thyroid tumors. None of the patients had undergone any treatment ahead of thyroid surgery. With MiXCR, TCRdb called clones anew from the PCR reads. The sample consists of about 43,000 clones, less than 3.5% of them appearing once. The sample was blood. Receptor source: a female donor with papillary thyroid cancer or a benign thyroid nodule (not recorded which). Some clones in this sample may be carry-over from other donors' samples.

In DNA, the CDR3 is TGTGCCAGCAGGGACCCTCAGGGGGGAGAGCAGTACTTC. Translated, it gives CASRDPQGGEQYF. The V and J genes are TRBV28 and TRBJ2-7; D may be TRBD1 (7 bases). V lost 6 bases and J 7 bases, leaving 16 bases between the germline ends. There are 13 residues in the CDR3. Germline CDR1 reads MDHEN; CDR2 reads SYDVKM.

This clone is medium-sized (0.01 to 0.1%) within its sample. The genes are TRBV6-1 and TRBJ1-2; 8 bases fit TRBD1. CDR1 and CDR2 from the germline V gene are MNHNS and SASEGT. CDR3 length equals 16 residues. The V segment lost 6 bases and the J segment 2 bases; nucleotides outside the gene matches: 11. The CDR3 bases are TGTGCCAGCAGCGACATCGGACAGGGATTAAACTATGGCTACACCTTC. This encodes CASSDIGQGLNYGYTF.

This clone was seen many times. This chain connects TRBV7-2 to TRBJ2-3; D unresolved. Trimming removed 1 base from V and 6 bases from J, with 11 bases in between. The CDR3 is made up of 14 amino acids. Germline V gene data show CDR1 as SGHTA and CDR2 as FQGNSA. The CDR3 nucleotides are TGTGCCAGCAGCTTAGAAGGCATGGCGGATACGCAGTATTTT. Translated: CASSLEGMADTQYF.

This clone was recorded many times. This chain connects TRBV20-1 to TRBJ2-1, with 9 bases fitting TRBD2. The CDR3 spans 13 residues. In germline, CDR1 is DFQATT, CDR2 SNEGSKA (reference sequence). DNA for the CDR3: TGCAGCGTCAAAGCGGGGGGCTACAATGAGCAGTTCTTC. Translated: CSVKAGGYNEQFF.

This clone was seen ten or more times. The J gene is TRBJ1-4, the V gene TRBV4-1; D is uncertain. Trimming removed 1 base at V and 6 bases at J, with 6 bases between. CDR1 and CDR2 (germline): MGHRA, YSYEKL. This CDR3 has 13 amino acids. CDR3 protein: CASSQVFDEKLFF. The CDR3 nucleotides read TGCGCCAGCAGCCAAGTGTTTGATGAAAAACTGTTTTTT.

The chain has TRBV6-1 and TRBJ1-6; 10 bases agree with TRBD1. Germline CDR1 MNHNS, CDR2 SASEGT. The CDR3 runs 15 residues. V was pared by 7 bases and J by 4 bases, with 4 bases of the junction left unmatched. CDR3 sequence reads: CASNDRGPYNSPLHF. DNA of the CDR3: TGTGCCAGCAACGACAGGGGGCCTTATAATTCACCCCTCCACTTT.

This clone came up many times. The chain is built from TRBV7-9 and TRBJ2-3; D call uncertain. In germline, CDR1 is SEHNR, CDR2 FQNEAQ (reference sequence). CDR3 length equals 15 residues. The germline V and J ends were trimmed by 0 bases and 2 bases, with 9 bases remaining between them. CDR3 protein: CASSLAAANTDTQYF. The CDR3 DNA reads TGTGCCAGCAGCTTAGCCGCAGCGAACACAGATACGCAGTATTTT.

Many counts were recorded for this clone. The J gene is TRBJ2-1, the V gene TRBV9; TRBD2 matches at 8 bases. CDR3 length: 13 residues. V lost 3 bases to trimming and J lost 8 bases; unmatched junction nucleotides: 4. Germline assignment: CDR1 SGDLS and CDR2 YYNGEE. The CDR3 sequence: CASSAQLADEQFF. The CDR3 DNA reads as TGTGCCAGCAGCGCCCAACTAGCGGATGAGCAGTTCTTC. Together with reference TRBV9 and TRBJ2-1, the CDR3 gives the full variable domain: DSGVTQTPKHLITATGQRVTLRCSPRSGDLSVYWYQQSLDQGLQFLIQYYNGEERAKGNILERFSAQQFPDLHSELNLSSLELGDSALYFCASSAQLADEQFFGPGTRLTVL.

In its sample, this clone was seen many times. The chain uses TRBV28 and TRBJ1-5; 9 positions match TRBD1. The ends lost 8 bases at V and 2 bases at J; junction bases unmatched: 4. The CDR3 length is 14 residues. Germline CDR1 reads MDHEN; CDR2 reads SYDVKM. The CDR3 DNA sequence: TGTGCCAGCGCCACAGGGGGCGGCAATCAGCCCCAGCATTTT. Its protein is CASATGGGNQPQHF.

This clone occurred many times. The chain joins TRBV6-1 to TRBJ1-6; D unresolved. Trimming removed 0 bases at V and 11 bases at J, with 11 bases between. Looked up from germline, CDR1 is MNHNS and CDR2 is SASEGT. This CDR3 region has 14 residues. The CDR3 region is CASSEALKWAPLHF. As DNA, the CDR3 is TGTGCCAGCAGTGAAGCTCTGAAGTGGGCACCCCTCCACTTT.

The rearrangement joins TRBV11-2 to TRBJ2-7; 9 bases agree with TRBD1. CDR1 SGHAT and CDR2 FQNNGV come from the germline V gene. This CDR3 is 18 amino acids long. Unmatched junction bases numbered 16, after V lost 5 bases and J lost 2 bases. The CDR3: CASSATYVSGQGTYEQYF. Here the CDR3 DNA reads TGTGCCAGCAGCGCCACGTACGTGTCCGGACAGGGGACCTACGAGCAGTACTTC.

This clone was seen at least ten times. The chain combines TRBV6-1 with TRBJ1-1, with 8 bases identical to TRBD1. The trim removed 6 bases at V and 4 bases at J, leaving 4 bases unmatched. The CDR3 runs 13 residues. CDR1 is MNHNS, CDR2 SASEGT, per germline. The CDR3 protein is CASRDRAITEAFF. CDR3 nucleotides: TGTGCCAGCAGGGACAGGGCGATCACTGAAGCTTTCTTT.

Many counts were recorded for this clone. The CDR3 nucleotides read TGTGCCAGCAGTTTATCGGGACAGGGGATGTATGGCTACACCTTC. Amino acid sequence: CASSLSGQGMYGYTF. The V call is TRBV27, the J call TRBJ1-2, with 10 bases fitting TRBD1. Trimming removed 0 bases from V and 5 bases from J; junction bases left unmatched: 3. Germline V gene lookup returns CDR1 MNHEY and CDR2 SMNVEV (reference sequence). The CDR3 consists of 15 residues.

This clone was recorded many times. The CDR3 here is CASSLKVRSGANVLTF. CDR3 in DNA: TGTGCCAGCAGCTTAAAGGTTCGCTCTGGGGCCAACGTCCTGACTTTC. This chain uses TRBV7-2 with TRBJ2-6; no reliable D call. The length of the CDR3 is 16 residues. Per the germline V gene, CDR1 is SGHTA and CDR2 is FQGNSA. V lost 2 bases to trimming and J lost 0 bases, with 8 bases between them.

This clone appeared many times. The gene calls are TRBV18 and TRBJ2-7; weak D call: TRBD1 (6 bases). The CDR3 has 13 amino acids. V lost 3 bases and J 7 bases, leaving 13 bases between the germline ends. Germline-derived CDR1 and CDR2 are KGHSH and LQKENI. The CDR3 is CASSPQQGREQYF. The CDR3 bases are TGTGCCAGCTCACCGCAGCAGGGGCGGGAGCAGTACTTC.